Below are 32 T cell receptor beta chains sequenced from a single sample in a study of blood T cell repertoires in COVID-19. Generated by immunoSEQ multiplex PCR, the TCRdb table keeps only in-frame clones and is missing some. The sample has about 480,000 clones; 89% are singletons. The specimen sequenced was peripheral blood. All receptors derive from a man aged 18 to 30 with COVID-19, enrolled during active disease.

This chain connects TRBV11-3 to TRBJ2-1; TRBD2 matches at 12 bases. V lost 5 bases to trimming and J lost 7 bases; unmatched junction nucleotides: 6. Germline values: CDR1 SGHNT, CDR2 YENEEA. The CDR3 contains 15 residues. The CDR3 region is CASSNLAGGPNEQFF. CDR3 bases: TGTGCCAGCAGCAATCTAGCGGGAGGGCCGAATGAGCAGTTCTTC.

V and J are TRBV7-9 and TRBJ2-4; tentatively, D is TRBD1 (5 bases). Trimming removed 5 bases at V and 15 bases at J, with 20 bases between. The germline V gene has CDR1 SEHNR and CDR2 FQNEAQ (reference sequence). The CDR3 is 13 residues long. The CDR3 DNA reads TGTGCCAGCAGCCACGGACAATGGGGAACGAGGTACTTC. Amino acids: CASSHGQWGTRYF. Supplemented by reference TRBV7-9 and TRBJ2-4, the full variable domain reads DTGVSQNPRHKITKRGQNVTFRCDPISEHNRLYWYRQTLGQGPEFLTYFQNEAQLEKSRLLSDRFSAERPKGSFSTLEIQRTEQGDSAMYLCASSHGQWGTRYFGAGTRLSVL.

V usage is TRBV6-5 and J usage is TRBJ2-5; D ambiguous. Trimming left V 6 bases short and J 2 bases short, with 7 bases between. The length of the CDR3 is 12 residues. CDR1 and CDR2 from the germline V gene are MNHEY and SVGAGI. The DNA for the CDR3 is TGTGCCAGCAGGGCAGGACAAGAGACCCAGTACTTC. It yields the protein CASRAGQETQYF.

The gene calls are TRBV19 and TRBJ2-3, with 10 positions matching TRBD1. Germline V gene lookup returns CDR1 LNHDA and CDR2 SQIVND (reference sequence). The junction had 16 bases not matched to a gene; V was cut back by 7 bases and J by 6 bases. The CDR3 is 17 amino acids. The CDR3 sequence: CASTPGQGLPGGDTQYF. Written as DNA, the CDR3 is TGTGCCAGTACCCCGGGACAGGGGCTTCCGGGGGGTGATACGCAGTATTTT.

The chain is built from TRBV10-3 and TRBJ2-7; the match to TRBD1 covers 8 bases. This CDR3 is built from 15 residues. V dropped 5 bases and J dropped 3; count of bases not matched to a gene: 9. Germline V gene lookup returns CDR1 ENHRY and CDR2 SYGVKD. Here the CDR3 DNA reads TGTGCCATCAGTACGGACAGGGAAAGGTTCTACGAGCAGTACTTC. Translated, it gives CAISTDRERFYEQYF.

V gene TRBV15 combines with J gene TRBJ1-2; no definite D call. CDR1 and CDR2 (germline): LNHNV, YYDKDF (reference sequence). This CDR3 is 20 amino acids long. Trimming stripped 1 base from V and 0 bases from J, with 24 bases between. The CDR3 nucleotides are TGTGCCACCAGCAGAGCCCCGAGCAGAAGATGGAGCGAAGCTAACTATGGCTACACCTTC. Its protein product is CATSRAPSRRWSEANYGYTF.

The rearrangement uses TRBV3-1 (or the pseudogene TRBV3-2) and TRBJ1-2; 8 nucleotides align to TRBD1. CDR3 length: 13 amino acids. J gave up 6 bases and V 4 bases, and 4 bases lay outside the gene matches. Germline CDR1 reads LGHDT; CDR2 reads YNNKEL (reference sequence). The CDR3 reads CASSPLDRDGYTF. The CDR3 DNA follows: TGTGCCAGCAGCCCATTGGACAGGGATGGCTACACCTTC.

The V and J genes are TRBV4-1 and TRBJ2-5; 8 bases agree with TRBD2. The CDR3 totals 15 residues. Unmatched junction bases numbered 12, after V lost 8 bases and J lost 4 bases. In germline, CDR1 is MGHRA, CDR2 YSYEKL. For the CDR3, the DNA is TGCGCCAGCGGGGAAGTAGCGGGGAGAACAGAGACCCAGTACTTC. This codes for CASGEVAGRTETQYF.

V and J are TRBV7-6 and TRBJ2-7; TRBD2 agrees at 10 bases. V was clipped by 2 bases and J by 7 bases; unmatched bases: 8. The CDR3 has 15 amino acids. The germline V gene encodes CDR1 SGHVS and CDR2 FNYEAQ. DNA for the CDR3: TGTGCCAGCAGCTTACAGCGGGAGGGCCGAGGGGAGCAGTACTTC. Its protein is CASSLQREGRGEQYF.

The chain links TRBV5-4 to TRBJ2-1; 7 nucleotides align to TRBD2. The germline V gene encodes CDR1 SGHNT and CDR2 YYREEE (reference sequence). The ends lost 6 bases at V and 6 bases at J; junction bases unmatched: 12. The length of the CDR3 is 15 residues. As DNA, the CDR3 is TGTGCCAGCACCCCTGGGGGGGTAGCTATCAATGAGCAGTTCTTC. Protein: CASTPGGVAINEQFF.

This clone showed up just once. V is TRBV7-6 and J is TRBJ2-7; TRBD2 agrees at 9 bases. V trimming: 1 base; J trimming: 4 bases; junction bases outside the gene matches: 11. This CDR3 is built from 17 residues. CDR1 and CDR2 from the germline V gene are SGHVS and FNYEAQ. Here the CDR3 DNA reads TGTGCCAGCAGCTTAGGGGTTACTAGCGGGCTATCTTACGAGCAGTACTTC. It yields the protein CASSLGVTSGLSYEQYF.

The genes are TRBV18 and TRBJ2-1; possibly TRBD2 for D (6 bases). CDR3 length equals 13 residues. Germline values: CDR1 KGHSH, CDR2 LQKENI. Trimming shortened V by 3 bases and J by 7 bases, and 10 bases separated the two germline ends. The CDR3, as DNA: TGTGCCAGCTCACCGGGACTCTCGAATGAGCAGTTCTTC. It translates to CASSPGLSNEQFF.

This chain connects TRBV6-5 to TRBJ2-5, with D tentatively TRBD1 (5 bases). The CDR3 is made up of 14 amino acids. Germline V gene lookup returns CDR1 MNHEY and CDR2 SVGAGI. V was clipped by 4 bases and J by 7 bases, with 16 bases between them. This chain's CDR3 is CASSSKTVSWTQYF. CDR3 sequence (DNA): TGTGCCAGCAGTTCCAAGACAGTCTCTTGGACCCAGTACTTC.

Only a few counts were recorded for this clone. The rearrangement links TRBV30 to TRBJ2-2; 8 bases fit TRBD1. J lost 4 bases, V lost 3 bases, and 4 bases had no gene match. The CDR3 extends over 14 amino acids. Germline V gene data show CDR1 as GTSNPN and CDR2 as SVGIG (reference sequence). The CDR3 DNA follows: TGTGCCTGGAGGGACAGGGTGGCCACCGGGGAGCTGTTTTTT. Translating it yields CAWRDRVATGELFF.

The chain combines TRBV24-1 with TRBJ1-5, with TRBD1 matching 10 bases. Trimming at V came to 4 bases and at J to 4 bases, leaving 12 bases not matched to a gene. CDR3 size: 18 residues. The germline gives CDR1 KGHDR, CDR2 SFDVKD. CDR3 amino acids: CATSDPYYRQGANQPQHF. CDR3 coding DNA: TGTGCCACCAGTGACCCTTACTACCGACAGGGGGCAAATCAGCCCCAGCATTTT.

The CDR3 protein is CASSYAGQGKAYEQYF. CDR3 DNA sequence: TGTGCCAGCAGCTATGCCGGACAGGGGAAAGCGTACGAGCAGTACTTC. The genes are TRBV11-2 and TRBJ2-7, with TRBD1 matching 9 bases. V was pared by 4 bases and J by 4 bases, with 11 bases of the junction left unmatched. The CDR3 spans 16 residues. Germline V gives CDR1 SGHAT, CDR2 FQNNGV. The whole variable domain, filled in from reference TRBV11-2 and TRBJ2-7, reads EAGVAQSPRYKIIEKRQSVAFWCNPISGHATLYWYQQILGQGPKLLIQFQNNGVVDDSQLPKDRFSAERLKGVDSTLKIQPAKLEDSAVYLCASSYAGQGKAYEQYFGPGTRLTVT.

V and J are TRBV5-1 and TRBJ2-2; D may be TRBD1 (6 bases). V was trimmed by 4 bases and J by 2 bases, leaving 15 bases between them. Germline V gene data show CDR1 as SGHRS and CDR2 as YFSETQ. The CDR3 has 16 amino acids. CDR3 nucleotides: TGCGCCAGCAGCCCTGGAGCAGGGGCCAACACCGGGGAGCTGTTTTTT. Translating gives CASSPGAGANTGELFF.

The rearrangement joins TRBV4-1 to TRBJ1-1; 7 positions match TRBD1. CDR3 length: 15 amino acids. Germline V gene sequence: CDR1 MGHRA, CDR2 YSYEKL. With 0 bases clipped from V and 4 bases from J, the junction kept 5 bases outside the gene matches. CDR3 coding DNA: TGCGCCAGCAGCCAAGATAGTCAGGGGGTCACTGAAGCTTTCTTT. This codes for CASSQDSQGVTEAFF.

The chain carries TRBV3-1 (or the pseudogene TRBV3-2) and TRBJ1-1; D perhaps matches TRBD1 (5 bases). The CDR3 extends over 14 amino acids. V was trimmed by 1 base and J by 7 bases, leaving 13 bases between them. Per germline, CDR1 LGHDT and CDR2 YNNKEL (reference sequence). The CDR3 protein is CASSQASGGVEAFF. In nucleotides, the CDR3 is TGTGCCAGCAGCCAAGCCTCGGGGGGGGTTGAAGCTTTCTTT.

This sequence joins TRBV6-2 or TRBV6-3 and TRBJ2-7; the D gene is possibly TRBD1 (6 bases). Trimming cost V 6 bases and J 4 bases, with 10 bases left between them. The CDR3 consists of 12 residues. Germline CDR1 MNHEY, CDR2 SVGEGT. CDR3 sequence: CASSSTGYEQYF. Here the CDR3 DNA reads TGTGCCAGCAGCTCGACAGGTTACGAGCAGTACTTC.

This clone was detected only once. The chain is built from TRBV9 and TRBJ2-2; 10 bases are a match to TRBD2. Looked up from germline, CDR1 is SGDLS and CDR2 is YYNGEE. CDR3 size: 17 residues. V shed 4 bases, J shed 6 bases, and the junction held 12 bases outside the gene matches. CDR3 nucleotides: TGTGCCAGCAGCCCCTCTGGAGCGGGAGGGCCCTCCGGGGAGCTGTTTTTT. Its translation is CASSPSGAGGPSGELFF.

V and J are TRBV9 and TRBJ2-3; 8 bases match TRBD2. The CDR3 has 15 amino acids. The germline gives CDR1 SGDLS, CDR2 YYNGEE. The trim removed 0 bases at V and 5 bases at J, leaving 5 bases unmatched. CDR3 loop: CASSVAGGQGDTQYF. CDR3 nucleotides: TGTGCCAGCAGCGTAGCGGGGGGGCAGGGAGATACGCAGTATTTT.

The chain has TRBV18 and TRBJ1-1, with 8 nucleotides matching TRBD1. In germline, CDR1 is KGHSH, CDR2 LQKENI. CDR3 length equals 17 residues. The V gene end was trimmed by 2 bases and the J gene end by 4 bases; junction bases not matched to a gene: 12. CDR3 DNA: TGTGCCAGCTCACCAACCACCGGGTCCGACAGGGGCACTGAAGCTTTCTTT. It encodes CASSPTTGSDRGTEAFF.

V is TRBV10-3 and J is TRBJ2-5; 9 bases fit TRBD2. In germline, CDR1 is ENHRY, CDR2 SYGVKD. The CDR3 length is 15 residues. Germline trimming cut 2 bases from V and 5 bases from J; bases unmatched to any gene: 6. CDR3: CAISEGAGGRETQYF. CDR3 nucleotides: TGTGCCATCAGTGAGGGAGCGGGGGGCAGGGAGACCCAGTACTTC.

V and J are TRBV10-3 and TRBJ2-7; 7 bases are shared with TRBD1. V dropped 0 bases and J dropped 3; count of bases not matched to a gene: 2. Germline V gene sequence: CDR1 ENHRY, CDR2 SYGVKD. The CDR3 has 14 amino acids. Written as DNA, the CDR3 is TGTGCCATCAGTGAGTCGGCAGGGGGCTACGAGCAGTACTTC. This codes for CAISESAGGYEQYF.

The chain joins TRBV5-4 to TRBJ1-4; D may be TRBD1 (6 bases). The V end was cut by 2 bases, the J end by 13 bases, with 12 bases between. The CDR3 is made up of 12 amino acids. CDR1 and CDR2 from the germline V gene are SGHNT and YYREEE (reference sequence). The CDR3 protein is CASSFQGSRLFF. For the CDR3, the DNA is TGTGCCAGCAGCTTCCAGGGGTCGAGACTGTTTTTT.

The V gene is TRBV19, the J gene TRBJ2-7; no definite D call. V was pared by 3 bases and J by 8 bases, with 17 bases between. In germline, CDR1 is LNHDA, CDR2 SQIVND (reference sequence). The CDR3 extends over 14 amino acids. The CDR3 spells CASSIPGSDGKQYF. The CDR3 DNA sequence: TGTGCCAGTAGTATCCCCGGGTCAGACGGAAAGCAGTACTTC. Based on the CDR3 plus reference TRBV19 and TRBJ2-7, the full variable domain is DGGITQSPKYLFRKEGQNVTLSCEQNLNHDAMYWYRQDPGQGLRLIYYSQIVNDFQKGDIAEGYSVSREKKESFPLTVTSAQKNPTAFYLCASSIPGSDGKQYFGPGTRLTVT.

The rearrangement joins TRBV7-9 to TRBJ2-2; no clear D gene. Germline V CDR1 and CDR2: SEHNR, FQNEAQ (reference sequence). Trimming pared 4 bases from V and 7 bases from J, leaving 25 bases between. This CDR3 contains 18 residues. DNA of the CDR3: TGTGCCAGCAGCTCCCTGGAGTTGCACGACCGAAAAGTCGGGGAGCTGTTTTTT. It is translated as CASSSLELHDRKVGELFF.

This clone was detected only a few times. This chain links TRBV28 with TRBJ1-2; tentatively, D is TRBD1 (5 bases). Trimming pared 1 base from V and 6 bases from J, leaving 6 bases between. The CDR3 consists of 12 residues. The V gene's germline CDR1 is MDHEN and CDR2 SYDVKM. The DNA for the CDR3 is TGTGCCAGCAGTTTATTACAGGATGGCTACACCTTC. Encoded protein: CASSLLQDGYTF.

The genes are TRBV10-3 and TRBJ2-5; 7 bases align to TRBD1. V gave up 4 bases and J gave up 2 bases; unmatched junction bases: 4. The CDR3 has 14 residues. Germline CDR1 and CDR2: ENHRY and SYGVKD. The CDR3 DNA reads TGTGCCATCAGTGGCCAGACAGGGCAAGAGACCCAGTACTTC. It encodes CAISGQTGQETQYF.

The chain recombines TRBV18 with TRBJ1-1; weak D call: TRBD1 (5 bases). CDR1 is KGHSH and CDR2 is LQKENI in the germline V gene. V shed 6 bases and J shed 1 base, with 24 bases lying between them. The CDR3 loop spans 18 amino acids. CDR3 sequence: CASSPSMEGRGGNTEAFF. The CDR3 region has the DNA TGTGCCAGCTCCCCATCGATGGAGGGGCGGGGCGGGAACACTGAAGCTTTCTTT.

The V call is TRBV24-1, the J call TRBJ2-7; D may be TRBD2 (5 bases). The germline gives CDR1 KGHDR, CDR2 SFDVKD. Trimming stripped 6 bases from V and 2 bases from J, with 16 bases between. The CDR3 contains 15 residues. The CDR3 is CATSSGITPTYEQYF. The CDR3 DNA is TGTGCCACCAGTTCCGGGATTACACCGACCTACGAGCAGTACTTC.